This TCR beta chain stems from a study of blood T cell repertoires in COVID-19. Study information: The United States, Italy and Spain were the sources of the acute and convalescent COVID-19 samples. T cells, B-cell-depleted T cells, or PBMCs supplied cDNA or gDNA.

As processed by the authors: Quantification of nucleated cells was approximated via reference gene primer amplification. Here immunoSEQ multiplex PCR was the method, and the copy in TCRdb shows in-frame clones only, minus some. Clonal size and the V and J genes are those of that table, whereas D and trimming came from the DNA. The sample holds 250,000 to 350,000 clones, 65% to 90% seen once. One Seattle source followed patients from active infection through their disease course. The CDR3 extends over 16 amino acids. V gave up 3 bases and J gave up 2 bases; unmatched junction bases: 7. CDR1 SGHDN and CDR2 FVKESK come from the germline V gene.

The V call is TRBV14, the J call TRBJ2-3, with 8 bases identical to TRBD1. The TCR comes from a woman aged 70-85 years with COVID-19, enrolled during active disease. Specimen: peripheral blood. In DNA form, the CDR3 reads TGTGCCAGCAGCCATAGACAGGGGTACGACACAGATACGCAGTATTTT. Translation: CASSHRQGYDTDTQYF.